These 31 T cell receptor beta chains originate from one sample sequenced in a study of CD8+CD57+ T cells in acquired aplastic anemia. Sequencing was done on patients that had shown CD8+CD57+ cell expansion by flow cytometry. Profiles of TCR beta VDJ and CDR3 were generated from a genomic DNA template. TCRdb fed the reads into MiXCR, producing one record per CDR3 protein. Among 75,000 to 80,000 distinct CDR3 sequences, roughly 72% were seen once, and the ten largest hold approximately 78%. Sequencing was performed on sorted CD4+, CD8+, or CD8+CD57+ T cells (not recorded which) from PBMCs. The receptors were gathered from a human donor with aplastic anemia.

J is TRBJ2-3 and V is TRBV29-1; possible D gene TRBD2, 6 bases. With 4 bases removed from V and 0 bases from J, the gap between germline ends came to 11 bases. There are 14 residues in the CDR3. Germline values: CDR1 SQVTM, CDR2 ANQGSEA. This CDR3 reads CSVASGVSTDTQYF. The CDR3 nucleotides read TGCAGCGTTGCATCGGGAGTCAGCACAGATACGCAGTATTTT.

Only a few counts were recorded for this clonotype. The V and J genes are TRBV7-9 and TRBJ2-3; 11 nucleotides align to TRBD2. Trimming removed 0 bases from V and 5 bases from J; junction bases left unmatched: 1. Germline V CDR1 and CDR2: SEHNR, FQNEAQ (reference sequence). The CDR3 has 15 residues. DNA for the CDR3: TGTGCCAGCAGCTTAGCGACTAGCGGGATAGATACGCAGTATTTT. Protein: CASSLATSGIDTQYF.

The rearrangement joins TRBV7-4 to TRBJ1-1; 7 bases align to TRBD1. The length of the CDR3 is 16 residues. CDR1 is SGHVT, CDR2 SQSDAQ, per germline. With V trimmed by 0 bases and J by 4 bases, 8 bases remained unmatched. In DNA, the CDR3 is TGTGCCAGCAGCTTAGCAAGGGGGCGCTTGGGCACTGAAGCTTTCTTT. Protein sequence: CASSLARGRLGTEAFF. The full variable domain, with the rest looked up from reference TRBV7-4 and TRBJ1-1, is GAGVSQSPRYKVAKRGRDVALRCDSISGHVTLYWYRQTLGQGSEVLTYSQSDAQRDKSGRPSGRFSAERPERSVSTLKIQRTEQGDSAVYLCASSLARGRLGTEAFFGQGTRLTVV.

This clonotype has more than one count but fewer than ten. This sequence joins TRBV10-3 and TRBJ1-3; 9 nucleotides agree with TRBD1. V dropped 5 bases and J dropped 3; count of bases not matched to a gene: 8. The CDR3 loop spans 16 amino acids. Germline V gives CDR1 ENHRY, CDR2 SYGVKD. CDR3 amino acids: CAISPGQGTVGNTIYF. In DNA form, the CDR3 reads TGTGCCATCAGTCCTGGACAGGGGACTGTTGGAAACACCATATATTTT.

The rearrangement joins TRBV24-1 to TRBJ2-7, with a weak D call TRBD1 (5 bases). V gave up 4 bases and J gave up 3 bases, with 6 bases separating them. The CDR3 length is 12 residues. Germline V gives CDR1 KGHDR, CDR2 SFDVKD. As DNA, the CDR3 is TGTGCCACCAGTGAAGGGGACTACGAGCAGTACTTC. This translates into CATSEGDYEQYF.

The CDR3 loop reads CASSFLLAALNEQFF. CDR3 bases: TGTGCCAGCAGCTTCCTACTAGCCGCTCTCAATGAGCAGTTCTTC. The rearrangement uses TRBV11-1 and TRBJ2-1, with a weak D call TRBD2 (6 bases). The germline V gene has CDR1 SGHAT and CDR2 FQDESV (reference sequence). Trimming pared 3 bases from V and 6 bases from J, leaving 15 bases between. The CDR3 is 15 residues long. Looking up the rest from reference TRBV11-1 and TRBJ2-1 gives the full variable domain: EAEVAQSPRYKITEKSQAVAFWCDPISGHATLYWYRQILGQGPELLVQFQDESVVDDSQLPKDRFSAERLKGVDSTLKIQPAELGDSAMYLCASSFLLAALNEQFFGPGTRLTVL.

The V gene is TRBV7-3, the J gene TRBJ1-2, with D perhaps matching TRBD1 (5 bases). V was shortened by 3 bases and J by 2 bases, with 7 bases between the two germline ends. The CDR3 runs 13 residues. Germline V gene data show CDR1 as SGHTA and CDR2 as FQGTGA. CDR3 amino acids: CASSLGLNYGYTF. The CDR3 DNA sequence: TGTGCCAGCAGCTTGGGACTAAACTATGGCTACACCTTC. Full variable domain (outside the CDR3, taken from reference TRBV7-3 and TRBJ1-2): GAGVSQTPSNKVTEKGKYVELRCDPISGHTALYWYRQSLGQGPEFLIYFQGTGAADDSGLPNDRFFAVRPEGSVSTLKIQRTERGDSAVYLCASSLGLNYGYTFGSGTRLTVV.

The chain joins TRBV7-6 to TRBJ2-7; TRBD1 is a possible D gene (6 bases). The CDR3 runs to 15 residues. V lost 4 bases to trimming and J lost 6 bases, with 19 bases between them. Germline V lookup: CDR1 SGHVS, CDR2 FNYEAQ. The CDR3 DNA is TGTGCCAGCAGCTCACAGGGACCCCCAGGGTCCGAGCAGTACTTC. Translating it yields CASSSQGPPGSEQYF. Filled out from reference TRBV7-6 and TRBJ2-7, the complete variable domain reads GAGVSQSPRYKVTKRGQDVALRCDPISGHVSLYWYRQALGQGPEFLTYFNYEAQQDKSGLPNDRFSAERPEGSISTLTIQRTEQRDSAMYRCASSSQGPPGSEQYFGPGTRLTVT.

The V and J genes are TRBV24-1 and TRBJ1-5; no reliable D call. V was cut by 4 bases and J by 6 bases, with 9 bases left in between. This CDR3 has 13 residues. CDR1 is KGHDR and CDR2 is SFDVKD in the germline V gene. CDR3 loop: CATSDLVGQPQHF. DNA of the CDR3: TGTGCCACCAGTGACCTTGTCGGTCAGCCCCAGCATTTT.

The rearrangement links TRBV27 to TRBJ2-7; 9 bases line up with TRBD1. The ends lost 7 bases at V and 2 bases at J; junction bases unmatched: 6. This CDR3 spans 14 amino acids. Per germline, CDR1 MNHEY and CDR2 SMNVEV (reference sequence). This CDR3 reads CASTTGGAPYEQYF. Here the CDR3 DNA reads TGTGCCAGCACTACAGGGGGCGCCCCCTACGAGCAGTACTTC.

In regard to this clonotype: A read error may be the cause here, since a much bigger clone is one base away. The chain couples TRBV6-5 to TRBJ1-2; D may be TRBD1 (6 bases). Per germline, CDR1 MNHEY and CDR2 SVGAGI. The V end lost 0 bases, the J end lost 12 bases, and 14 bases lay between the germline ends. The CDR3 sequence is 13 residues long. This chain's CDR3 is CASSYSKGGVNTF. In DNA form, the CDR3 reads TGTGCCAGCAGTTACTCGAAAGGGGGAGTCAACACCTTC.

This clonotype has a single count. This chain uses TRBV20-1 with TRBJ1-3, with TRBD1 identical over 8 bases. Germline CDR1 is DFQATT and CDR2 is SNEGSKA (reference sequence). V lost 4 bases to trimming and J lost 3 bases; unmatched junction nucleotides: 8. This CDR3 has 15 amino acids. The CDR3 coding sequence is TGCAGTGCTAATAGGCAGGGGGCTGGTGGAAACACCATATATTTT. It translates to CSANRQGAGGNTIYF.

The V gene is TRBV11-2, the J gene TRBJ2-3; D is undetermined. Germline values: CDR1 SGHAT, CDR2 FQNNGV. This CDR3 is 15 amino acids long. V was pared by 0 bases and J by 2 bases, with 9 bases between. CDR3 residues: CASSLEAAYTDTQYF. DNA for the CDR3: TGTGCCAGCAGCTTAGAGGCAGCGTACACAGATACGCAGTATTTT. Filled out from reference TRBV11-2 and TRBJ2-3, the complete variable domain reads EAGVAQSPRYKIIEKRQSVAFWCNPISGHATLYWYQQILGQGPKLLIQFQNNGVVDDSQLPKDRFSAERLKGVDSTLKIQPAKLEDSAVYLCASSLEAAYTDTQYFGPGTRLTVL.

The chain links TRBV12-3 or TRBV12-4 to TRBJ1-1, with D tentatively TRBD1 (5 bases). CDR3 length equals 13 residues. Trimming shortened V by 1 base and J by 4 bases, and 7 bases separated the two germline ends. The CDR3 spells CASSLEGTTEAFF. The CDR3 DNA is TGTGCCAGCAGTTTAGAGGGGACCACTGAAGCTTTCTTT.

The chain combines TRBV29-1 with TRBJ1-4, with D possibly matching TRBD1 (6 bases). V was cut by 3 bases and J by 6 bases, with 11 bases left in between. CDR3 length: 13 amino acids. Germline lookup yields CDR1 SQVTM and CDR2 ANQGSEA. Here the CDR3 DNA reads TGCAGCGTTGACTCGAGGGGGGATGAAAAACTGTTTTTT. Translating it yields CSVDSRGDEKLFF.

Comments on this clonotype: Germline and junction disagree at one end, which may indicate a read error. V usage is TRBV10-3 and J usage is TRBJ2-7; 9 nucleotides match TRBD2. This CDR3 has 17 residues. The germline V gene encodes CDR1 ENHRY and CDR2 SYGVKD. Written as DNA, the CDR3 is TGTGCCAGCAGTGACCGAGGTGGGGGACTAGCTGGGTACGAGCAGTACTTC. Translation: CASSDRGGGLAGYEQYF.

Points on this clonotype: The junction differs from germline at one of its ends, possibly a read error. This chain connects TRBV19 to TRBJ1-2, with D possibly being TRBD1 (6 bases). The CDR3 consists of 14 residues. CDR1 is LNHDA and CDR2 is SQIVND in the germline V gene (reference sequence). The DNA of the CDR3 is TGTGCCAGTAGTATGGTGGGGGGGCTCTATGGCTGCACCTTC. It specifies CASSMVGGLYGCTF.

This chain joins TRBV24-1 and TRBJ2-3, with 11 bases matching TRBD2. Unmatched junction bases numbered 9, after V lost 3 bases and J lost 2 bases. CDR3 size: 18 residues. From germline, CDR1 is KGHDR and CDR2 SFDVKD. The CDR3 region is CATSDPTGTSGATDTQYF. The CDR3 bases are TGTGCCACCAGTGATCCCACGGGGACTAGCGGTGCCACAGATACGCAGTATTTT.

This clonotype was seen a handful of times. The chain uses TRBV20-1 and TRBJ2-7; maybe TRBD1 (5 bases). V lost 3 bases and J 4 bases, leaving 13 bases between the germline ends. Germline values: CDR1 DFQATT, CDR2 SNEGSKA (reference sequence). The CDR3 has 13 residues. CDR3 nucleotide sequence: TGCAGTGCTAGTGGCAGGGTTGATTACGAGCAGTACTTC. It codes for CSASGRVDYEQYF.

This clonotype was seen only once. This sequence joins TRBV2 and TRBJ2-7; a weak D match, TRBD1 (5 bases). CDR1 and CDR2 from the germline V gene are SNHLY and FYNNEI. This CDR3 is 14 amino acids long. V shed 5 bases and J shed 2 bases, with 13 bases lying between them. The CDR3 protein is CASSFHPQAYEQYF. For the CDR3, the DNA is TGTGCCAGCAGTTTCCATCCACAGGCCTACGAGCAGTACTTC.

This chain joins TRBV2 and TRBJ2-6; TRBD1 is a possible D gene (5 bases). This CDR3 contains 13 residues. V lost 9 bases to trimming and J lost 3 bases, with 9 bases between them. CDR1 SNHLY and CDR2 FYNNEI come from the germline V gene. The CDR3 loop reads CASKGYGANVLTF. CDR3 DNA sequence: TGTGCCAGTAAGGGGTATGGGGCCAACGTCCTGACTTTC.

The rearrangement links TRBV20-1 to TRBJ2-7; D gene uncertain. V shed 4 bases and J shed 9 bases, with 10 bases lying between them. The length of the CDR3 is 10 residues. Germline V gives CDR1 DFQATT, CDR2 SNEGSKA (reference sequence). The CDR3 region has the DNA TGCAGTGCTACCCAAATAGGGCAGTACTTC. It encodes CSATQIGQYF.

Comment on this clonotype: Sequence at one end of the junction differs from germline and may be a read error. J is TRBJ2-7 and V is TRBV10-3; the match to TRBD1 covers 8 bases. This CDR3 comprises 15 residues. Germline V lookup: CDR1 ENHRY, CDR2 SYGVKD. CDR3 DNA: TGTGCCAGCAGTTACACGACAGGGGATACCTACGAGCAGTACTTC. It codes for CASSYTTGDTYEQYF.

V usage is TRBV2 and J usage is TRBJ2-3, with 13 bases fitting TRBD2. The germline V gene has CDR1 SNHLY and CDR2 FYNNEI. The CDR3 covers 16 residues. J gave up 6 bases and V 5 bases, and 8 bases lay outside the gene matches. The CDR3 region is CASSFRTSGSRDTQYF. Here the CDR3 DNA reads TGTGCCAGCAGTTTCAGGACTAGCGGGAGCCGGGATACGCAGTATTTT.

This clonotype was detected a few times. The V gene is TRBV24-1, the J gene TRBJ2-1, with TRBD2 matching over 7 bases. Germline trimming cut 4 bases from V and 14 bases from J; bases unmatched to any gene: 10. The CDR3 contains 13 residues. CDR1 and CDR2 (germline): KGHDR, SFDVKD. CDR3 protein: CATSEAGEGKKFF. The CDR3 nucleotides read TGTGCCACCAGTGAGGCGGGGGAAGGCAAGAAGTTCTTC.

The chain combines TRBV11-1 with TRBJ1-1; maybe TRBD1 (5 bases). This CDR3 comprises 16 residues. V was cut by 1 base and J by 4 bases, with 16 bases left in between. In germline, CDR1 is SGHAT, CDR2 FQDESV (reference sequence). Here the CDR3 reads CASSLVASGAGTEAFF. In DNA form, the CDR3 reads TGTGCCAGCAGCTTAGTAGCGAGTGGGGCGGGCACTGAAGCTTTCTTT.

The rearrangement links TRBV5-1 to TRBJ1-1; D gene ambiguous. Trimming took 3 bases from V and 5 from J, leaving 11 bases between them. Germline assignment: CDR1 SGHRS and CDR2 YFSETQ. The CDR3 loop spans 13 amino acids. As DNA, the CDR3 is TGCGCCAGCAGCTCTGGACTGATGACTGAAGCTTTCTTT. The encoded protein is CASSSGLMTEAFF.

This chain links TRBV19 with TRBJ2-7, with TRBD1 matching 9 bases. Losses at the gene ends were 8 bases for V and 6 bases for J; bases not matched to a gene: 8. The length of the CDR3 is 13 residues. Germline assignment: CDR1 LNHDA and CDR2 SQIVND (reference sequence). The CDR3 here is CASAAGQGGEQYF. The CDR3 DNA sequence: TGTGCCAGTGCCGCGGGACAGGGAGGCGAGCAGTACTTC.

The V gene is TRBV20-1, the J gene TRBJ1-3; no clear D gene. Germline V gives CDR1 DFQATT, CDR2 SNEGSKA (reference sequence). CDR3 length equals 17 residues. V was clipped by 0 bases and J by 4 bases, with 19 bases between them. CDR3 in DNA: TGCAGTGCTAGAGATAGGTTCGAGGCCTTGGGGGGAAACACCATATATTTT. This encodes CSARDRFEALGGNTIYF.

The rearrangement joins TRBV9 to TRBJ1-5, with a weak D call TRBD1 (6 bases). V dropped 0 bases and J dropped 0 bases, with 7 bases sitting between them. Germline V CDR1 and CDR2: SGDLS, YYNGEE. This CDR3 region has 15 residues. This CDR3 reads CASSVGQASNQPQHF. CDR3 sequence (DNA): TGTGCCAGCAGCGTAGGACAGGCTAGCAATCAGCCCCAGCATTTT. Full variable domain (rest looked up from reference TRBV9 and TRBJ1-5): DSGVTQTPKHLITATGQRVTLRCSPRSGDLSVYWYQQSLDQGLQFLIQYYNGEERAKGNILERFSAQQFPDLHSELNLSSLELGDSALYFCASSVGQASNQPQHFGDGTRLSIL.

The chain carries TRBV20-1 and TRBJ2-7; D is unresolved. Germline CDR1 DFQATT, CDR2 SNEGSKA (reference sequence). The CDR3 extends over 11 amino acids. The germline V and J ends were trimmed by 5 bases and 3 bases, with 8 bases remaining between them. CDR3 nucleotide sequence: TGCAGTGCTTCAGGTTTCTACGAGCAGTACTTC. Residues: CSASGFYEQYF.